The 24 T cell receptor beta chains reported below all come from one sample, sequenced in a study of early T cells in non-severe SARS-CoV-2 infection (dated by TCRdb to the early 2020s). The library was produced with 5' RACE. TCRdb names NextSeq 500 as the instrument used. TCRdb trimmed the raw reads at Q25, called clones with MiXCR and kept productive beta chains. Every CDR3 protein is listed once, alongside the most common genes and DNA of its rows. The sample table shows tens of thousands of distinct CDR3 sequences, and 6% to 6.5% are seen once. Around 12% of the sample rests with the top ten. The sequenced sample was whole blood. The source is an adult who was a healthcare worker with PCR-confirmed SARS-CoV-2 infection or an uninfected control (not recorded which).

Many counts were recorded for this clonotype. V gene TRBV5-1 combines with J gene TRBJ2-7; maybe TRBD2 (7 bases). V was trimmed by 1 base and J by 1 base, leaving 12 bases between them. CDR1 and CDR2 (germline): SGHRS, YFSETQ. The CDR3 contains 15 residues. The CDR3 DNA reads as TGCGCCAGCAGCTTGCAACAGGGAGGGTCCTACGAGCAGTACTTC. Protein: CASSLQQGGSYEQYF.

This clonotype was seen more than once but under ten times. This chain uses TRBV20-1 with TRBJ2-3, with 10 bases identical to TRBD2. The V gene's germline CDR1 is DFQATT and CDR2 SNEGSKA (reference sequence). The CDR3 runs to 14 residues. V lost 4 bases, J lost 2 bases, and 3 bases stayed unmatched. The CDR3 loop is CSATAGGPTDTQYF. CDR3 coding DNA: TGCAGTGCTACAGCGGGGGGGCCCACAGATACGCAGTATTTT.

This clonotype was recorded many times. The CDR3 DNA is TGCAGTGCTAGGGAGGGGCGCGGCGAGCAGTACTTC. It yields the protein CSAREGRGEQYF. The J gene is TRBJ2-7, the V gene TRBV20-1, with D possibly TRBD2 on 6 matching bases. Germline V gives CDR1 DFQATT, CDR2 SNEGSKA (reference sequence). The CDR3 has 12 amino acids. V lost 3 bases to trimming and J lost 6 bases, with 12 bases between them.

This rearrangement joins TRBV14 to TRBJ2-7; D uncertain. Trimming left V 0 bases short and J 0 bases short, with 6 bases between. The CDR3 covers 14 residues. Germline CDR1 and CDR2: SGHDN and FVKESK. The DNA of the CDR3 is TGTGCCAGCAGCCAAGACCGAAACTCCTACGAGCAGTACTTC. Translating gives CASSQDRNSYEQYF.

The rearrangement uses TRBV12-3 or TRBV12-4 and TRBJ2-1, with 7 bases lining up with TRBD2. V dropped 7 bases and J dropped 6; count of bases not matched to a gene: 6. The CDR3 extends over 13 amino acids. The CDR3 bases are TGTGCCAGCAAGAGACTAGCAATCAATGAGCAGTTCTTC. This codes for CASKRLAINEQFF.

This clonotype was counted a few times. The chain links TRBV12-3 or TRBV12-4 to TRBJ1-6, with D tentatively TRBD1 (6 bases). This CDR3 spans 13 amino acids. Deletions cut 6 bases from V and 8 bases from J, with 11 bases between. This CDR3 is CASSEGGDSPLHF. The CDR3 DNA reads TGTGCCAGCAGCGAAGGGGGAGATTCACCCCTCCACTTT.

This clonotype came up many times. The V gene is TRBV4-2, the J gene TRBJ2-5; D remains unclear. Germline lookup yields CDR1 LGHNA and CDR2 YNFKEQ. The CDR3 extends over 15 amino acids. V was cut by 1 base and J by 2 bases, with 11 bases left in between. This chain's CDR3 is CASSQGVPNQETQYF. CDR3 sequence (DNA): TGTGCCAGCAGCCAAGGTGTGCCAAATCAAGAGACCCAGTACTTC.

This clonotype was seen only a few times. This chain connects TRBV9 to TRBJ1-6; D gene uncertain. Trimming cost V 2 bases and J 6 bases, with 6 bases left between them. The CDR3 extends over 13 amino acids. Germline V lookup: CDR1 SGDLS, CDR2 YYNGEE. The CDR3: CASSVDGNSPLHF. The CDR3 bases are TGTGCCAGCAGCGTGGACGGTAATTCACCCCTCCACTTT. Full variable domain (remainder filled in from reference TRBV9 and TRBJ1-6): DSGVTQTPKHLITATGQRVTLRCSPRSGDLSVYWYQQSLDQGLQFLIQYYNGEERAKGNILERFSAQQFPDLHSELNLSSLELGDSALYFCASSVDGNSPLHFGNGTRLTVT.

The chain links TRBV14 to TRBJ1-1; possibly TRBD1 for D (6 bases). The germline CDR1 and CDR2 sequences are SGHDN and FVKESK. The CDR3 extends over 14 amino acids. V lost 6 bases, J lost 4 bases, and 15 bases lay in between. The CDR3 sequence is CASSKGGGSTEAFF. CDR3 DNA sequence: TGTGCCAGCAGTAAGGGGGGCGGGAGCACTGAAGCTTTCTTT.

This clonotype was seen many times. The chain carries TRBV5-1 and TRBJ2-7; 7 nucleotides line up with TRBD2. Trimming took 4 bases from V and 2 from J; bases not matched to a gene: 12. Per the germline V gene, CDR1 is SGHRS and CDR2 is YFSETQ. The CDR3 spans 16 residues. CDR3 sequence (DNA): TGCGCCAGCAGCCTGAAGGGTGGAGGGACTACCTACGAGCAGTACTTC. Amino acids: CASSLKGGGTTYEQYF. Supplemented by reference TRBV5-1 and TRBJ2-7, the full variable domain reads KAGVTQTPRYLIKTRGQQVTLSCSPISGHRSVSWYQQTPGQGLQFLFEYFSETQRNKGNFPGRFSGRQFSNSRSEMNVSTLELGDSALYLCASSLKGGGTTYEQYFGPGTRLTVT.

The J gene is TRBJ2-7, the V gene TRBV7-8, with TRBD2 matching over 10 bases. J lost 4 bases, V lost 4 bases, and 13 bases had no gene match. Germline-derived CDR1 and CDR2 are SGHVS and FQNEAQ. CDR3 size: 17 residues. This chain's CDR3 is CASSYTSGLAASYEQYF. In nucleotides, the CDR3 is TGTGCCAGCAGCTACACCTCAGGACTAGCGGCTTCGTACGAGCAGTACTTC.

This clonotype was seen repeatedly, ten times or more. The chain joins TRBV20-1 to TRBJ1-5; 9 bases are shared with TRBD1. Germline V gene data show CDR1 as DFQATT and CDR2 as SNEGSKA (reference sequence). J lost 2 bases, V lost 0 bases, and 5 bases had no gene match. This CDR3 is built from 16 residues. The CDR3 here is CSARDGTGKGNQPQHF. CDR3 nucleotides: TGCAGTGCTAGAGATGGGACAGGGAAGGGCAATCAGCCCCAGCATTTT.

This clonotype was detected only a few times. This chain connects TRBV19 to TRBJ2-1; TRBD2 aligns across 13 bases. V shed 4 bases and J 0 bases; nucleotides not matched to a gene: 9. This CDR3 is 19 amino acids long. In germline, CDR1 is LNHDA, CDR2 SQIVND (reference sequence). CDR3 nucleotides: TGTGCCAGTAGTAAAGGACTAGCGGGGGCGATAAGCTCCTACAATGAGCAGTTCTTC. Its translation is CASSKGLAGAISSYNEQFF.

This clonotype has a count of ten or more. The chain has TRBV7-9 and TRBJ2-7; 8 nucleotides align to TRBD1. The CDR3 spans 13 residues. Losses at the gene ends were 4 bases for V and 4 bases for J; bases not matched to a gene: 3. The V gene's germline CDR1 is SEHNR and CDR2 FQNEAQ (reference sequence). CDR3 sequence (DNA): TGTGCCAGCAGCTACAGGGGGGTGTACGAGCAGTACTTC. It codes for CASSYRGVYEQYF.

This clonotype came up many times. CDR3 sequence reads: CASSPTGLGEQYF. The CDR3 bases are TGTGCCAGTAGCCCGACAGGCCTCGGCGAGCAGTACTTC. The genes are TRBV19 and TRBJ2-7, with D tentatively TRBD1 (6 bases). Germline V gene lookup returns CDR1 LNHDA and CDR2 SQIVND (reference sequence). The CDR3 covers 13 residues. V lost 6 bases and J 6 bases, leaving 15 bases between the germline ends.

The gene calls are TRBV21-1 and TRBJ2-7; the table's D call, TRBD1, has no DNA check behind it. TRBV21-1 represents a pseudogene. The length of the CDR3 is 17 residues. This CDR3 is CASSNPVGQGFPYEQYF. CDR3 nucleotide sequence: TGTGCCAGCAGCAACCCGGTAGGACAGGGATTCCCCTACGAGCAGTACTTC.

This clonotype was recorded at least ten times. The genes are TRBV28 and TRBJ1-2; the D is unclear. V lost 4 bases and J 5 bases, leaving 17 bases between the germline ends. CDR1 and CDR2 (germline): MDHEN, SYDVKM. The CDR3 runs to 15 residues. The chain's CDR3 is CASSSPAEGLYGYTF. The CDR3 DNA sequence: TGTGCCAGCAGTTCCCCGGCGGAGGGATTGTATGGCTACACCTTC.

The table lists this clonotype with many counts. V usage is TRBV7-6 and J usage is TRBJ2-2; D call uncertain. Germline assignment: CDR1 SGHVS and CDR2 FNYEAQ. This CDR3 is built from 13 residues. Trimming shortened V by 1 base and J by 6 bases, and 6 bases separated the two germline ends. The CDR3 region has the DNA TGTGCCAGCAGCTTAGAGGAAGCCGGGGAGCTGTTTTTT. Its protein product is CASSLEEAGELFF.

This chain connects TRBV5-1 to TRBJ2-7, with D uncertain. The germline gives CDR1 SGHRS, CDR2 YFSETQ. CDR3 size: 14 residues. The V and J ends lost 0 bases and 0 bases respectively, with 7 bases between them. The CDR3: CASSLEASSYEQYF. The CDR3 region has the DNA TGCGCCAGCAGCTTGGAGGCAAGCTCCTACGAGCAGTACTTC.

This clonotype was seen a handful of times. J is TRBJ2-1 and V is TRBV3-1; tentative D call: TRBD2 (5 bases). The germline V gene encodes CDR1 LGHDT and CDR2 YNNKEL (reference sequence). The CDR3 covers 13 residues. V was shortened by 0 bases and J by 7 bases, with 7 bases between the two germline ends. This CDR3 is CASSQETGNEQFF. In DNA form, the CDR3 reads TGTGCCAGCAGCCAAGAAACGGGGAATGAGCAGTTCTTC.

Only a few counts were recorded for this clonotype. The J gene is TRBJ2-7, the V gene TRBV19, with 7 bases lining up with TRBD1. The CDR3 has 13 amino acids. Trimming cost V 6 bases and J 3 bases; bases outside gene matches: 5. In germline, CDR1 is LNHDA, CDR2 SQIVND (reference sequence). The CDR3 sequence is CASSQTGIYEQYF. The CDR3 coding sequence is TGTGCCAGTAGCCAGACAGGGATCTACGAGCAGTACTTC.

As DNA, the CDR3 is TGTGCCACCAGCAGAGACCATGATGGGCAGTACTTC. It codes for CATSRDHDGQYF. The chain has TRBV15 and TRBJ2-7; D uncertain. CDR1 is LNHNV, CDR2 YYDKDF, per germline (reference sequence). The CDR3 runs 12 residues. V lost 0 bases to trimming and J lost 9 bases, with 9 bases between them.

The chain uses TRBV5-1 and TRBJ1-4; 9 nucleotides agree with TRBD1. The CDR3 runs to 14 residues. Trimming cost V 4 bases and J 7 bases; bases outside gene matches: 5. The V gene's germline CDR1 is SGHRS and CDR2 YFSETQ. The CDR3 is CASSQDRGGEKLFF. CDR3 DNA: TGCGCCAGCAGCCAGGACAGGGGCGGTGAAAAACTGTTTTTT.

This clonotype was seen repeatedly, ten times or more. The V call is TRBV5-5, the J call TRBJ2-5, with D perhaps matching TRBD2 (7 bases). The germline gives CDR1 SGHKS, CDR2 YYEKEE (reference sequence). The V gene lost 4 bases and the J gene lost 1 base, with 14 bases spanning the gap. This CDR3 has 15 residues. CDR3 loop: CASSVRGGTQETQYF. The CDR3 region has the DNA TGTGCCAGCAGCGTTAGGGGGGGTACCCAAGAGACCCAGTACTTC.